This T cell receptor (beta chain) was documented in a study of identical twins. Template switching (which added a universal primer site) was used, and cDNA carried unique molecular identifiers. TCRdb ran MiXCR on the 5' RACE reads and lists one entry per CDR3 protein. The table includes 1,800,000 or so distinct CDR3 sequences, about 31% detected once. This clonotype has a handful of counts. The CDR3 length is 14 residues. The germline V and J ends were trimmed by 4 bases and 0 bases, with 10 bases remaining between them. The germline V gene encodes CDR1 LGHDT and CDR2 YNNKEL (reference sequence). Source material: cord blood. This chain joins TRBV3-1 and TRBJ2-7, with no clear D. The receptor comes from a newborn girl in good health. CDR3 nucleotides: TGTGCCAGCAGCCCTAGACCGTACTCCTACGAGCAGTACTTC. It encodes CASSPRPYSYEQYF.